This T cell receptor beta chain was documented in a study of blood T cells in healthy people across ages. Study background: Capturing about one barcoded beta molecule per two T cells was achieved by template switching.

A sample-barcoded 5' primer and a J-beta primer mix were used in a second PCR of about 6 to 11 cycles. From the 5' RACE reads, TCRdb called clonotypes with MiXCR, one entry per CDR3 protein. Of 650,000 to 800,000 distinct CDR3 sequences listed, approximately 44% are singletons. This CDR3 is built from 17 residues. CDR1 is SGHRS and CDR2 is YFSETQ in the germline V gene. After removal of 4 bases from V and 2 bases from J, the junction contained 13 bases not matched to a gene. The chain joins TRBV5-1 to TRBJ2-3; the match to TRBD2 covers 7 bases. The sample taken for sequencing was blood. This TCR derives from a man in his sixties in good health. CDR3 in amino acids: CASSTGASGILTDTQYF. As DNA, the CDR3 is TGCGCCAGCAGCACCGGTGCTAGCGGTATACTCACAGATACGCAGTATTTT.